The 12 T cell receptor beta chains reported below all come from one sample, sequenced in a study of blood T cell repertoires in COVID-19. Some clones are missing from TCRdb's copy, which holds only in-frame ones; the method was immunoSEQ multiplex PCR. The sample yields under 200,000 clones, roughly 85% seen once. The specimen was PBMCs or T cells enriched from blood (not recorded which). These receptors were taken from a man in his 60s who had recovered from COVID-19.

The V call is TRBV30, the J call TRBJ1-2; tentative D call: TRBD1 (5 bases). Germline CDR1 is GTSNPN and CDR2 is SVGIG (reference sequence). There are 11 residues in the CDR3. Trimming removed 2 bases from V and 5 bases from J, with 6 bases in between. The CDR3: CAWSKGYGYTF. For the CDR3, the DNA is TGTGCCTGGAGTAAGGGGTATGGCTACACCTTC.

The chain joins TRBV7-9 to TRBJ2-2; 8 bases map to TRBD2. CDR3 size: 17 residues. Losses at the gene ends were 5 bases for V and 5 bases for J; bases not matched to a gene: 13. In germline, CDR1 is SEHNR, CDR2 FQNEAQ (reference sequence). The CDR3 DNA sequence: TGTGCCAGCAGCCCCGCTACCGGGACTAGTCGGACCGGGGAGCTGTTTTTT. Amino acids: CASSPATGTSRTGELFF.

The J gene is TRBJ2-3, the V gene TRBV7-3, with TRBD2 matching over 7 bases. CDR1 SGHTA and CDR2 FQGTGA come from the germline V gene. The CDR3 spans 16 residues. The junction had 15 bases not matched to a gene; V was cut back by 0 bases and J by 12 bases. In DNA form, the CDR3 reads TGTGCCAGCAGCTTAACGTCTGGGTTTCCTAGGACTAGACAGTATTTT. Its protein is CASSLTSGFPRTRQYF. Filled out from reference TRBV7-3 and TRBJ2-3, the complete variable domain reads GAGVSQTPSNKVTEKGKYVELRCDPISGHTALYWYRQSLGQGPEFLIYFQGTGAADDSGLPNDRFFAVRPEGSVSTLKIQRTERGDSAVYLCASSLTSGFPRTRQYFGPGTRLTVL.

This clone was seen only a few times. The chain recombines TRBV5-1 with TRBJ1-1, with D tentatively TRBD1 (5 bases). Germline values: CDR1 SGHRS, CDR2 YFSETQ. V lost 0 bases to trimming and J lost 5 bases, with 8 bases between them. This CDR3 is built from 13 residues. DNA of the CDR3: TGCGCCAGCAGCTTGGTAGGGGCAACTGAAGCTTTCTTT. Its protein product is CASSLVGATEAFF.

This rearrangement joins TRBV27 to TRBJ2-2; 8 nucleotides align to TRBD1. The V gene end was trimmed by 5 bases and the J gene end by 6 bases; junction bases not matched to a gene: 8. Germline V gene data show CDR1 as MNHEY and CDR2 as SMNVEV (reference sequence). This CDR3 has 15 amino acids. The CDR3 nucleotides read TGTGCCAGCAGTCTATGGAGGACAGGGTCCGGGGAGCTGTTTTTT. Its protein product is CASSLWRTGSGELFF.

CDR3 sequence (DNA): TGTGCCAGCAGCCCAAGGAGACTCTACGAGCAGTACTTC. Translation gives CASSPRRLYEQYF. This chain links TRBV7-2 with TRBJ2-7, with D unclear. The germline CDR1 and CDR2 sequences are SGHTA and FQGNSA. The V gene lost 5 bases and the J gene lost 3 bases, with 11 bases spanning the gap. The CDR3 is made up of 13 amino acids.

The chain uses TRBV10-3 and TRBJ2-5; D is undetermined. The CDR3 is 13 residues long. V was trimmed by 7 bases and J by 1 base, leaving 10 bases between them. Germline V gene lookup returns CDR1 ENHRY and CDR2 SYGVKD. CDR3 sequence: CAIKPHSQETQYF. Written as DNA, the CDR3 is TGTGCCATCAAACCCCACAGCCAAGAGACCCAGTACTTC.

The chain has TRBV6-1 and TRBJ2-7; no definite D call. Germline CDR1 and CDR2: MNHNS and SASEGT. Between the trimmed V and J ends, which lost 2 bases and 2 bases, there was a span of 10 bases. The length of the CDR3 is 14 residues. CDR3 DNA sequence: TGTGCCAGCAGTGAAACAGCCTTAACCTACGAGCAGTACTTC. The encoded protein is CASSETALTYEQYF.

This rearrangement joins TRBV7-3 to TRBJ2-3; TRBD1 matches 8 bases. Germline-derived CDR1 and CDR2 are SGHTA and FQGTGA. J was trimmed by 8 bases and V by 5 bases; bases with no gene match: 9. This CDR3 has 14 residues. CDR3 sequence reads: CASSPGGGGGTQYF. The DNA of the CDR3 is TGTGCCAGCAGCCCAGGGGGCGGTGGGGGTACGCAGTATTTT.

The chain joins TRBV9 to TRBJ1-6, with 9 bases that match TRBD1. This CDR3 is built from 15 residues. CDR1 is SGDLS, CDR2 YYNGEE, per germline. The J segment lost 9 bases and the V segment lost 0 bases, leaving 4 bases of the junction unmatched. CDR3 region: CASSVGGQGGSPLHF. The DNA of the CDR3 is TGTGCCAGCAGCGTAGGGGGACAGGGAGGTTCACCCCTCCACTTT.

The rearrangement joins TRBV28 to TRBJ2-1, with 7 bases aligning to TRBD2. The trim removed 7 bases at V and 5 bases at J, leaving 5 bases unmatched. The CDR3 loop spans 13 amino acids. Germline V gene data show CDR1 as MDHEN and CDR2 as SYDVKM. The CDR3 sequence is CASNTAGDNEQFF. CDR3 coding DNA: TGTGCCAGCAACACTGCGGGAGACAATGAGCAGTTCTTC.

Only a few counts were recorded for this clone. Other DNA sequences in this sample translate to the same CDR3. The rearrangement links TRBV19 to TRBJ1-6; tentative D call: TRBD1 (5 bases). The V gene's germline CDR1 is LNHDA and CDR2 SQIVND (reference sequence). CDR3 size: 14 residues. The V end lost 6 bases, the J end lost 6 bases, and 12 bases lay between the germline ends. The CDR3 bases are TGTGCCAGTAGCTCGGGGGTTCTTAATTCACCCCTCCACTTT. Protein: CASSSGVLNSPLHF.